These 27 T cell receptor beta chains were all obtained from the same sample, sequenced in a study of cytotoxic CD8 clonotypes in ibrutinib-treated CLL. Sequencing was performed with immunoSEQ multiplex PCR; in TCRdb, only in-frame clones are kept and a portion is missing. Of some 98,000 clones in the sample, around 80% were seen once. The sequenced sample was PBMCs, obtained after 12 months of ibrutinib treatment. The receptor set was obtained from a human donor with chronic lymphocytic leukemia.

The V call is TRBV30, the J call TRBJ2-7; the match to TRBD2 covers 16 bases. Germline V gene data show CDR1 as GTSNPN and CDR2 as SVGIG (reference sequence). The junction had 9 bases not matched to a gene; V was cut back by 2 bases and J by 2 bases. CDR3 length equals 18 residues. The CDR3 loop reads CAWSHPGTSGGATYEQYF. The DNA for the CDR3 is TGTGCCTGGAGTCACCCCGGGACTAGCGGGGGGGCCACCTACGAGCAGTACTTC.

The chain combines TRBV6-4 with TRBJ1-1; 7 bases line up with TRBD1. Trimming cost V 7 bases and J 2 bases; bases outside gene matches: 7. Germline CDR1 reads MRHNA; CDR2 reads SNTAGT. This CDR3 has 14 residues. Here the CDR3 reads CASTPSGGNTEAFF. CDR3 nucleotide sequence: TGTGCCAGCACCCCCTCAGGGGGAAACACTGAAGCTTTCTTT.

This chain joins TRBV11-1 and TRBJ1-2; possible D gene TRBD1, 6 bases. There are 13 residues in the CDR3. Germline values: CDR1 SGHAT, CDR2 FQDESV (reference sequence). The V gene lost 5 bases and the J gene lost 5 bases, with 12 bases spanning the gap. The CDR3 sequence: CASSRTGTYGYTF. The CDR3 bases are TGTGCCAGCAGCCGTACAGGGACATATGGCTACACCTTC.

The chain uses TRBV6-6 and TRBJ1-3; no reliable D call. V was shortened by 6 bases and J by 0 bases, with 12 bases between the two germline ends. Looked up from germline, CDR1 is MNHNY and CDR2 is SVGAGI (reference sequence). The CDR3 extends over 15 amino acids. CDR3 residues: CASSPSSISGNTIYF. The CDR3 nucleotides read TGTGCCAGCAGCCCCTCTAGTATCTCTGGAAACACCATATATTTT.

The V and J genes are TRBV7-2 and TRBJ2-1; 9 bases align to TRBD1. The CDR3 is made up of 15 amino acids. J gave up 0 bases and V 5 bases, and 2 bases lay outside the gene matches. Germline CDR1 is SGHTA and CDR2 is FQGNSA. The CDR3 protein is CASSRGQGSYNEQFF. Written as DNA, the CDR3 is TGTGCCAGCAGCCGGGGACAGGGCTCCTACAATGAGCAGTTCTTC.

The chain carries TRBV7-6 and TRBJ1-2; D unresolved. Germline lookup yields CDR1 SGHVS and CDR2 FNYEAQ. This CDR3 has 13 residues. Deletions cut 5 bases from V and 8 bases from J, with 15 bases between. In nucleotides, the CDR3 is TGTGCCAGCAGCCCCGACATGCGAGAAGGCTACACCTTC. Encoded protein: CASSPDMREGYTF.

The chain uses TRBV5-6 and TRBJ2-1; TRBD2 might be the D (6 bases). The CDR3 has 14 residues. CDR1 is SGHDT and CDR2 is YYEEEE in the germline V gene. The ends were cut back, 1 base at V and 2 bases at J, with 7 bases in the middle. Here the CDR3 DNA reads TGTGCCAGCAGCTTGTGGGGGGCCTACAATGAGCAGTTCTTC. Translating it yields CASSLWGAYNEQFF.

This chain connects TRBV6-5 to TRBJ1-5, with TRBD1 matching over 11 bases. V was clipped by 6 bases and J by 2 bases; unmatched bases: 3. The germline V gene encodes CDR1 MNHEY and CDR2 SVGAGI. The CDR3 runs to 15 residues. As DNA, the CDR3 is TGTGCCAGCAGCCGGGGACAGGGGGGCAATCAGCCCCAGCATTTT. Amino acids: CASSRGQGGNQPQHF.

This rearrangement joins TRBV5-1 to TRBJ1-4; weak D call: TRBD1 (5 bases). The CDR3 length is 15 residues. V was clipped by 5 bases and J by 5 bases, with 16 bases between them. Germline CDR1 reads SGHRS; CDR2 reads YFSETQ. The CDR3 DNA follows: TGCGCCAGCAGTATTACCTCGGGGGAAAATGAAAAACTGTTTTTT. Its protein is CASSITSGENEKLFF.

This clone was observed a single time. V and J are TRBV19 and TRBJ1-1; 8 bases are a match to TRBD1. Trimming removed 5 bases from V and 4 bases from J; junction bases left unmatched: 9. The CDR3 contains 15 residues. Germline CDR1 and CDR2: LNHDA and SQIVND (reference sequence). Here the CDR3 DNA reads TGTGCCAGTAGTTTTTCAGGGGGCACGAGCACTGAAGCTTTCTTT. Its translation: CASSFSGGTSTEAFF.

The chain uses TRBV11-3 and TRBJ1-3; no clear D. Germline V gene lookup returns CDR1 SGHNT and CDR2 YENEEA. This CDR3 region has 17 residues. Trimming shortened V by 5 bases and J by 0 bases, and 17 bases separated the two germline ends. The CDR3 region is CASSGTFARTSGNTIYF. The CDR3, as DNA: TGTGCCAGCAGCGGTACTTTTGCCCGCACCTCTGGAAACACCATATATTTT.

The V gene is TRBV7-2, the J gene TRBJ2-3, with a tentative D call TRBD1 (6 bases). Germline V gene sequence: CDR1 SGHTA, CDR2 FQGNSA. Trimming shortened V by 3 bases and J by 6 bases, and 13 bases separated the two germline ends. This CDR3 is 14 amino acids long. The CDR3: CASSLGTGLDTQYF. As DNA, the CDR3 is TGTGCCAGCAGCTTGGGTACAGGGCTGGATACGCAGTATTTT.

The chain employs TRBV5-4 and TRBJ2-2, with D tentatively TRBD1 (6 bases). Trimming cost V 2 bases and J 1 base, with 9 bases left between them. Germline lookup yields CDR1 SGHNT and CDR2 YYREEE (reference sequence). The CDR3 spans 15 residues. CDR3 region: CASSLPGQNTGELFF. The CDR3 region has the DNA TGTGCCAGCAGCTTACCGGGACAGAACACCGGGGAGCTGTTTTTT.

V gene TRBV21-1 combines with J gene TRBJ1-1; TRBD1, the D gene given by the table, was not confirmed from the DNA. TRBV21-1 is given as a pseudogene. The CDR3 has 16 residues. CDR3 protein: CASSNVPTGAGTEAFF. CDR3 DNA sequence: TGTGCCAGCAGCAATGTCCCGACAGGCGCGGGCACTGAAGCTTTCTTT.

V and J are TRBV6-1 and TRBJ1-5, with D unclear. Germline CDR1 and CDR2: MNHNS and SASEGT. The V and J ends lost 6 bases and 0 bases respectively, with 6 bases between them. The CDR3 spans 13 residues. The CDR3 reads CASSAYSNQPQHF. CDR3 DNA sequence: TGTGCCAGCAGCGCTTATAGCAATCAGCCCCAGCATTTT.

The chain joins TRBV29-1 to TRBJ1-2; the D gene is possibly TRBD1 (5 bases). The ends were cut back, 3 bases at V and 8 bases at J, with 13 bases in the middle. Germline lookup yields CDR1 SQVTM and CDR2 ANQGSEA. The CDR3 contains 12 residues. This CDR3 is CSVDQMGGGYTF. The CDR3 nucleotides are TGCAGCGTTGACCAAATGGGGGGAGGCTACACCTTC.

A few counts support this clone. This chain uses TRBV6-5 with TRBJ1-2, with D tentatively TRBD1 (5 bases). The CDR3 extends over 12 amino acids. V was shortened by 0 bases and J by 8 bases, with 7 bases between the two germline ends. The V gene's germline CDR1 is MNHEY and CDR2 SVGAGI. The CDR3 DNA reads TGTGCCAGCAGTTACTCGGGGGAAGGCTACACCTTC. It translates to CASSYSGEGYTF.

The J gene is TRBJ2-1, the V gene TRBV28; either TRBD1 or TRBD2 may fit D (5 bases each). The V end was cut by 4 bases, the J end by 7 bases, with 20 bases between. Per the germline V gene, CDR1 is MDHEN and CDR2 is SYDVKM. The CDR3 has 16 amino acids. The CDR3 DNA is TGTGCCAGCAGTTCCTTCGGGGCCTCCCCCTGGAATGAGCAGTTCTTC. It encodes CASSSFGASPWNEQFF.

The chain combines TRBV7-3 with TRBJ2-3; D is uncertain. V dropped 0 bases and J dropped 6 bases, with 13 bases sitting between them. CDR1 and CDR2 (germline): SGHTA, FQGTGA. This CDR3 contains 15 residues. Here the CDR3 DNA reads TGTGCCAGCAGCTTAACCCGGGCTGGTTGGGATACGCAGTATTTT. The encoded protein is CASSLTRAGWDTQYF.

There are a few counts of this clone. The chain links TRBV27 to TRBJ1-1; D is uncertain. Trimming removed 6 bases at V and 3 bases at J, with 14 bases between. The CDR3 has 14 residues. Germline CDR1 MNHEY, CDR2 SMNVEV (reference sequence). DNA for the CDR3: TGTGCCAGCAGCCCCCTAGGGCGGTACACTGAAGCTTTCTTT. This codes for CASSPLGRYTEAFF.

This chain uses TRBV5-6 with TRBJ2-5, with TRBD2 matching 8 bases. The V gene's germline CDR1 is SGHDT and CDR2 YYEEEE. The CDR3 covers 15 residues. With 5 bases clipped from V and 0 bases from J, the junction kept 6 bases outside the gene matches. Here the CDR3 reads CASRGIAGYQETQYF. The CDR3 nucleotides read TGTGCCAGCAGGGGGATAGCGGGGTACCAAGAGACCCAGTACTTC.

V usage is TRBV10-2 and J usage is TRBJ1-5; 8 nucleotides agree with TRBD1. Germline V gene lookup returns CDR1 WSHSY and CDR2 SAAADI. V lost 7 bases to trimming and J lost 7 bases; unmatched junction nucleotides: 6. The CDR3 is 13 amino acids. CDR3 loop: CASKGQGNQPQHF. CDR3 nucleotide sequence: TGCGCCAGCAAAGGACAGGGTAACCAGCCCCAGCATTTT.

The chain links TRBV7-9 to TRBJ1-1; D unresolved. V shed 9 bases and J shed 1 base, with 0 bases lying between them. The CDR3 runs 9 residues. Germline-derived CDR1 and CDR2 are SEHNR and FQNEAQ (reference sequence). The CDR3 DNA is TGTGCCAGGAACACTGAAGCTTTCTTT. Translation gives CARNTEAFF.

V gene TRBV5-4 combines with J gene TRBJ1-2; the D is unclear. CDR3 length equals 15 residues. Germline assignment: CDR1 SGHNT and CDR2 YYREEE (reference sequence). V gave up 5 bases and J gave up 5 bases, with 19 bases separating them. CDR3 sequence: CASSDAKKRGYGYTF. CDR3 coding DNA: TGTGCCAGCAGTGACGCAAAGAAGCGGGGATATGGCTACACCTTC.

As regards this clone: Other DNA sequences in this sample translate to the same CDR3. The chain carries TRBV7-2 and TRBJ2-7, with D possibly matching TRBD2 (6 bases). This CDR3 has 15 residues. Germline loops: CDR1 SGHTA, CDR2 FQGNSA. V was trimmed by 3 bases and J by 0 bases, leaving 12 bases between them. This CDR3 reads CASSLGGTSSYEQYF. The CDR3 region has the DNA TGTGCCAGCAGCTTGGGGGGAACCAGCTCCTACGAGCAGTACTTC.

This chain joins TRBV19 and TRBJ1-1; TRBD1 matches 9 bases. The CDR3 runs to 15 residues. The junction had 4 bases not matched to a gene; V was cut back by 1 base and J by 4 bases. Germline CDR1 and CDR2: LNHDA and SQIVND (reference sequence). The CDR3 protein is CASSIVATGGTEAFF. Written as DNA, the CDR3 is TGTGCCAGTAGTATAGTAGCGACAGGGGGCACTGAAGCTTTCTTT.

The chain carries TRBV6-5 and TRBJ1-1; 7 bases align to TRBD1. The CDR3 totals 12 residues. Germline V gene sequence: CDR1 MNHEY, CDR2 SVGAGI. V was pared by 6 bases and J by 8 bases, with 6 bases of the junction left unmatched. This CDR3 reads CASSRETGEAFF. The CDR3 DNA sequence: TGTGCCAGCAGCCGAGAGACAGGGGAAGCTTTCTTT.